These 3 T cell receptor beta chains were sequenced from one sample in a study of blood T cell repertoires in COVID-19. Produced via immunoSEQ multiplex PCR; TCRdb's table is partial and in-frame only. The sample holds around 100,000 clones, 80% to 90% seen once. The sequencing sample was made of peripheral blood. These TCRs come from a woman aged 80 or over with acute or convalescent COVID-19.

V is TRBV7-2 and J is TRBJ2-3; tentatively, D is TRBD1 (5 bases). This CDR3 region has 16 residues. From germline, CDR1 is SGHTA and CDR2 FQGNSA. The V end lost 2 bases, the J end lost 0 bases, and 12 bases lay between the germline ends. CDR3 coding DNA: TGTGCCAGCAGCTTAAGAGAGGCAGGGAGCACAGATACGCAGTATTTT. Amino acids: CASSLREAGSTDTQYF.

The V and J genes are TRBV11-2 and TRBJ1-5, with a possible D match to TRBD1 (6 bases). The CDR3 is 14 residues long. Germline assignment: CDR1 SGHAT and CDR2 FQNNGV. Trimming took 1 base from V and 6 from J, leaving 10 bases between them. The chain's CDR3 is CASSLAGASQPQHF. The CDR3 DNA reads TGTGCCAGCAGCTTAGCAGGGGCGAGTCAGCCCCAGCATTTT.

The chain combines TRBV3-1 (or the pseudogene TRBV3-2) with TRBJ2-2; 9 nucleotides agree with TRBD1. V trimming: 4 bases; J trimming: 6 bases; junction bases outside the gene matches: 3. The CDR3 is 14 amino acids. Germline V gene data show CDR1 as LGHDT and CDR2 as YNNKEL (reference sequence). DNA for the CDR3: TGTGCCAGCAGCCCGGGACAGGGCCCCGGGGAGCTGTTTTTT. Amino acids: CASSPGQGPGELFF.